This TCR beta chain derives from a study of tumor-infiltrating lymphocytes in localized non-small cell lung cancer. Study context: The cohort mixed smokers and never-smokers, several histologies, and some post-neoadjuvant-chemotherapy samples.

Germline assignment: CDR1 LNHDA and CDR2 SQIVND (reference sequence). CDR3 length: 14 amino acids. With 3 bases clipped from V and 4 bases from J, the junction kept 2 bases outside the gene matches. Profiling relied on immunoSEQ multiplex PCR, and the TCRdb table lists in-frame clones only, not all of them. The table records about 15,000 clones, around 70% of them present only once. What was sequenced was uninvolved lung tissue not adjacent to the tumor. The chain couples TRBV19 to TRBJ2-7, with 11 bases identical to TRBD2. The source is a human donor with non-small cell lung cancer. CDR3 region: CASSMGLAEYEQYF. Written as DNA, the CDR3 is TGTGCCAGTAGTATGGGACTAGCGGAATACGAGCAGTACTTC.